These T cell receptor beta chains were read from a single sample in a study of monozygotic twins with inflammatory bowel disease. Reprocessing the 5' RACE reads, TCRdb reports a single entry for every CDR3 protein and omits DNA. This listing includes about 140,000 distinct CDR3 sequences. Sequencing used blood. These receptors were taken from a human donor with ulcerative colitis or Crohn's disease, or a healthy co-twin of an affected twin (not recorded which). The CDR3 runs from the conserved cysteine through the conserved F or W.

J: TRBJ2-2; V: TRBV12-3/TRBV12-4; CDR3: CASSKNTRELFF
J: TRBJ1-4; V: TRBV12-3/TRBV12-4; CDR3: CASSTRVFNEKLFF
J: TRBJ2-3; V: TRBV12-3/TRBV12-4; CDR3: CASSSSGVGTDTQYF
J: TRBJ2-2; V: TRBV11-3; CDR3: CASSPGETGELFF
J: TRBJ1-2; V: TRBV4-3; CDR3: CASSRGTGPYGYTF
J: TRBJ1-2; V: TRBV6-1; CDR3: CASSKQGARGYGYTF
J: TRBJ2-5; V: TRBV10-3; CDR3: CATERDVGRGALQETQYF
J: TRBJ2-3; V: TRBV5-1; CDR3: CASSLRQARRSDTQYF
J: TRBJ2-1; V: TRBV11-2; CDR3: CASSLTGVGYNEQFF
J: TRBJ2-3; V: TRBV7-3; CDR3: CASSLAGAEDTQYF
J: TRBJ2-7; V: TRBV24-1; CDR3: CATSDSRRRTYEQYF
J: TRBJ2-3; V: TRBV5-1; CDR3: CASSLNRGRSDTQYF
J: TRBJ2-1; V: TRBV3-1; CDR3: CASSHAFRTGGNEQFF
J: TRBJ1-2; V: TRBV30; CDR3: CAWSALTNYGYTF
J: TRBJ2-5; V: TRBV2; CDR3: CASSPWQAQETQYF
J: TRBJ2-7; V: TRBV9; CDR3: CASSVDGGQSTYEQYF
J: TRBJ2-3; V: TRBV7-3; CDR3: CASSFSSGLRTDTQYF
J: TRBJ2-1; V: TRBV5-1; CDR3: CASSSFSASDEQFF
J: TRBJ2-1; V: TRBV7-6; CDR3: CASSRYNEQFF
J: TRBJ2-7; V: TRBV7-2; CDR3: CASSLGTGLRWGYEQYF
J: TRBJ1-2; V: TRBV7-2; CDR3: CASSPAGGEIGGYTF
J: TRBJ2-1; V: TRBV9; CDR3: CASSFGTSNEQFF
J: TRBJ1-2; V: TRBV20-1; CDR3: CSAPRDRVDGYTF
J: TRBJ2-2; V: TRBV5-4; CDR3: CAIHVLMNTGELFF
J: TRBJ2-2; V: TRBV11-2; CDR3: CASSHRQPWTEPNTGELFF
J: TRBJ1-5; V: TRBV4-1; CDR3: CASSQGVQSVNQPQHF
J: TRBJ2-7; V: TRBV5-5; CDR3: CASSLPGGALSYEQYF
J: TRBJ2-3; V: TRBV20-1; CDR3: CSGGLTDTQYF
J: TRBJ1-3; V: TRBV30; CDR3: CAWRRRASDSGNTIYF
J: TRBJ1-1; V: TRBV18; CDR3: CASSPTLGSRRTEAFF
J: TRBJ2-7; V: TRBV18; CDR3: CASSPTGPLVRGSHEQYF
J: TRBJ2-3; V: TRBV27; CDR3: CASSFLAGGPGDTQYF
J: TRBJ2-2; V: TRBV12-3/TRBV12-4; CDR3: CASRRQGAGELFF
J: TRBJ2-3; V: TRBV9; CDR3: CASSVGGTFADTQYF
J: TRBJ2-1; V: TRBV5-6; CDR3: CASSAGTGKWNEQFF
J: TRBJ2-5; V: TRBV6-6; CDR3: CASSLNRLAETQYF
J: TRBJ2-1; V: TRBV5-1; CDR3: CASSLFGGDWTYNEQFF
J: TRBJ2-7; V: TRBV27; CDR3: CASSPQKDRGKSYEQYF
J: TRBJ1-1; V: TRBV20-1; CDR3: CSVPENTEAFF
J: TRBJ1-6; V: TRBV20-1; CDR3: CSARTGGTNYNSPLHF
J: TRBJ2-5; V: TRBV25-1; CDR3: CASSESEFQETQYF
J: TRBJ2-7; V: TRBV6-2/TRBV6-3; CDR3: CASRGGPKGYEQYF
J: TRBJ2-5; V: TRBV7-9; CDR3: CASSLYGGAQETQYF
J: TRBJ2-1; V: TRBV6-2/TRBV6-3; CDR3: CASSYSTQGAHEQFF
J: TRBJ1-5; V: TRBV18; CDR3: CASSPGQTYQPQHF
J: TRBJ1-2; V: TRBV20-1; CDR3: CSAPSDRENGYTF
J: TRBJ2-7; V: TRBV15; CDR3: CATSRDWTYEQYF
J: TRBJ2-1; V: TRBV5-1; CDR3: CASSLVGGWSYNEQFF
J: TRBJ1-5; V: TRBV5-6; CDR3: CASSVNRNQPQHF
J: TRBJ1-5; V: TRBV6-5; CDR3: CASSYSGRDQPQHF
J: TRBJ2-7; V: TRBV20-1; CDR3: CSARVGQGSEQYF
J: TRBJ2-1; V: TRBV5-1; CDR3: CASSPGQGTYNEQFF